These T cell receptor beta chains were read from a single sample in a study of T cell responses to AZD1222 COVID-19 vaccine. Sequenced by immunoSEQ multiplex PCR; TCRdb stores in-frame clones only, minus some. The data show about 180,000 clones, under 95% seen once. The sample here was peripheral blood, taken 28 days after the second AZD1222 dose. All receptors come from an adult who received the AZD1222 COVID-19 vaccine. The CDR3 runs from the conserved cysteine through the conserved F or W. The order of the fields is CDR3 DNA, CDR3 protein, clone size, CDR3 length, J gene, V gene, D gene. A D gene is named only where the DNA matches it firmly. Only some rows state a clone size, as once, few, many or a class for expanded clones.

TGTGCCAGCAGTTACTCGGGTGGCACCGGGGAGCTGTTTTTT	CASSYSGGTGELFF	-	14	TRBJ2-2	TRBV6-5	-
TGTGCCAGCAGCATTGGTTTTCGGGATAATTCACCCCTCCACTTT	CASSIGFRDNSPLHF	-	15	TRBJ1-6	TRBV21-1	-
TGTGCCAGTCGCCCGGACAGGTCGGAGCAGCCCCAGCATTTT	CASRPDRSEQPQHF	-	14	TRBJ1-5	TRBV19	TRBD1
TGTGCCAGCAGGGGACAGAATAACGCCTACGAGCAGTACTTC	CASRGQNNAYEQYF	-	14	TRBJ2-7	TRBV7-3	TRBD1
TGTGCCAGCAGTGGGAAAGGGCCTGGGGCCAACGTCCTGACTTTC	CASSGKGPGANVLTF	-	15	TRBJ2-6	TRBV2	-
TGCGCCAGCAGCTTGCGGGGACAGGGAGGGAACACTGAAGCTTTCTTT	CASSLRGQGGNTEAFF	-	16	TRBJ1-1	TRBV5-1	TRBD1
TGTGCCACTAAAGGGCTCGGGGGGCGGGATCAGCCCCAGCATTTT	CATKGLGGRDQPQHF	-	15	TRBJ1-5	TRBV19	-
TGTGCCAGCAGCTCCTCCCGGACAGGGGGCGGTGAGCAGTTCTTC	CASSSSRTGGGEQFF	once	15	TRBJ2-1	TRBV7-9	TRBD1
TGTGCCAGCAGGCCGACAGGGGTTTCAACCCTCCCAGATACGCAGTATTTT	CASRPTGVSTLPDTQYF	once	17	TRBJ2-3	TRBV27	TRBD1
TGTGCCAGCAGTCCCAGGGGGCGGAGTGGCTACACCTTC	CASSPRGRSGYTF	-	13	TRBJ1-2	TRBV28	TRBD1
TGTGCCACCTTTCTTAATGAAAAACTGTTTTTT	CATFLNEKLFF	-	11	TRBJ1-4	TRBV6-6	-
TGTGCCAGCAGTGTAAATGTGGACGCTTCATCTGGTAACGGGCCCTTCTCCTACAATGAGCAGTTCTTC	CASSVNVDASSGNGPFSYNEQFF	-	23	TRBJ2-1	TRBV2	-
TGCGCCAGCAGCCAGGATCCGGGACAGGGATCCGACACTGAAGCTTTCTTT	CASSQDPGQGSDTEAFF	-	17	TRBJ1-1	TRBV4-3	TRBD1
TGTGCCAGCAGCGTAGGCCAGACGGGATTGGAAGAGCAGTACTTC	CASSVGQTGLEEQYF	-	15	TRBJ2-7	TRBV9	-
TGTGCCAGCATCCTAAGGGGCTCAGCTGAAGCTTTCTTT	CASILRGSAEAFF	-	13	TRBJ1-1	TRBV12-3/TRBV12-4	-
TGTGCCAGCAGCTTTGGACTAGCGGGAGGACGCACAGATACGCAGTATTTT	CASSFGLAGGRTDTQYF	-	17	TRBJ2-3	TRBV5-5	TRBD2
TGTGCCAGTAGTAACACGGGGGATACTGAAGCTTTCTTT	CASSNTGDTEAFF	once	13	TRBJ1-1	TRBV19	-
TGTGCCAGCAGCCCCCGACTGGGGGCCCTAATGAATGAGCAGTTCTTC	CASSPRLGALMNEQFF	-	16	TRBJ2-1	TRBV7-3	-
TGTGCCAGCGGGCACAGGGGTTCACCCCTCCACTTT	CASGHRGSPLHF	-	12	TRBJ1-6	TRBV6-5	TRBD1
TGTGCCAGCAGCAATATGGCCCAGGGTTCCGTGACAGATACGCAGTATTTT	CASSNMAQGSVTDTQYF	-	17	TRBJ2-3	TRBV7-8	-